The 11 T cell receptor beta chains reported below all come from one sample, sequenced in a study of cytomegalovirus exposure and HLA in healthy donors. PCR amplification relied on 60 Vbeta primers (plus 13 Jbeta primers). The method was immunoSEQ multiplex PCR; TCRdb's version includes in-frame clones alone and lacks a portion of them. The sample shows roughly 120,000 clones, approximately 70% of them seen only once. What was sequenced was PBMCs. The receptor source for this set is a man aged 25-45 years in good health and CMV-seropositive.

The CDR3 coding sequence is TGTGCCAGCTCCCCCAAGGGAAACAGGGGGATATCAAGCTACGAGCAGTACTTC. Translating it yields CASSPKGNRGISSYEQYF. The chain employs TRBV18 and TRBJ2-7, with 8 bases that match TRBD1. Germline V gene sequence: CDR1 KGHSH, CDR2 LQKENI. V shed 6 bases, J shed 3 bases, and the junction held 19 bases outside the gene matches. This CDR3 spans 18 amino acids.

This clone was recorded only once. The CDR3 is CASSPQRGFNEQFF. In DNA, the CDR3 is TGTGCCAGCAGCCCACAACGGGGGTTCAATGAGCAGTTCTTC. The chain is built from TRBV9 and TRBJ2-1, with D possibly matching TRBD2 (6 bases). Germline V lookup: CDR1 SGDLS, CDR2 YYNGEE. CDR3 length: 14 amino acids. Trimming took off 4 bases at V and 6 bases at J, with 14 bases between the two ends.

This clone was recorded a few times. This chain connects TRBV5-1 to TRBJ2-3; 7 bases are shared with TRBD1. CDR1 is SGHRS and CDR2 is YFSETQ in the germline V gene. The CDR3 covers 13 residues. Germline trimming cut 7 bases from V and 2 bases from J; bases unmatched to any gene: 4. The CDR3 loop reads CASQTGNTDTQYF. The CDR3 bases are TGCGCCAGCCAGACAGGGAACACAGATACGCAGTATTTT.

The rearrangement uses TRBV29-1 and TRBJ1-2; no clear D gene. V lost 7 bases to trimming and J lost 1 base, with 10 bases between them. The CDR3 runs 12 residues. Germline values: CDR1 SQVTM, CDR2 ANQGSEA. CDR3 amino acids: CSAQTLNYGYTF. CDR3 sequence (DNA): TGCAGCGCCCAGACACTTAACTATGGCTACACCTTC.

The rearrangement joins TRBV6-5 to TRBJ2-2; 11 bases align to TRBD1. Per germline, CDR1 MNHEY and CDR2 SVGAGI. J was trimmed by 7 bases and V by 5 bases; bases with no gene match: 3. This CDR3 comprises 14 residues. The CDR3: CASSRTGGSGELFF. The DNA of the CDR3 is TGTGCCAGCAGTAGGACAGGGGGCAGCGGGGAGCTGTTTTTT.

The chain employs TRBV7-2 and TRBJ1-2; TRBD1 might be the D (5 bases). The CDR3 is 13 amino acids. Trimming cost V 2 bases and J 5 bases, with 9 bases left between them. The V gene's germline CDR1 is SGHTA and CDR2 FQGNSA. In nucleotides, the CDR3 is TGTGCCAGCAGCTTACGGCAGGGATATGGCTACACCTTC. It specifies CASSLRQGYGYTF.

The V gene is TRBV10-3, the J gene TRBJ1-3; 7 nucleotides match TRBD1. Germline CDR1 is ENHRY and CDR2 is SYGVKD. V shed 9 bases and J 0 bases; nucleotides not matched to a gene: 8. The CDR3 runs to 15 residues. The CDR3 nucleotides are TGTGCCATACGACAGGGAACTGACTCTGGAAACACCATATATTTT. Translated, it gives CAIRQGTDSGNTIYF.

Of note for this clone: This specimen includes other DNA sequences encoding the same CDR3. J is TRBJ1-2 and V is TRBV30; possible D gene TRBD1, 6 bases. Trimming removed 3 bases at V and 4 bases at J, with 12 bases between. The CDR3 is made up of 13 amino acids. Germline CDR1 reads GTSNPN; CDR2 reads SVGIG (reference sequence). DNA of the CDR3: TGTGCCTGGAGCCGAGACAGGCCCTATGGCTACACCTTC. It encodes CAWSRDRPYGYTF.

This clone was counted a single time. The J gene is TRBJ1-5, the V gene TRBV19, with 10 positions matching TRBD1. The CDR3 is 18 residues long. V was pared by 4 bases and J by 0 bases, with 9 bases of the junction left unmatched. Germline-derived CDR1 and CDR2 are LNHDA and SQIVND (reference sequence). The CDR3 here is CASSKGTGALYSNQPQHF. The DNA of the CDR3 is TGTGCCAGTAGTAAGGGGACAGGGGCTCTTTATAGCAATCAGCCCCAGCATTTT.

The CDR3: CASSLQGGSSGNTIYF. The CDR3 bases are TGTGCCAGCAGCTTACAGGGAGGGTCCTCTGGAAACACCATATATTTT. The chain combines TRBV7-6 with TRBJ1-3, with D maybe TRBD1 (5 bases). CDR3 length: 16 residues. CDR1 is SGHVS, CDR2 FNYEAQ, per germline. The germline V and J ends were trimmed by 2 bases and 0 bases, with 11 bases remaining between them.

The rearrangement uses TRBV7-3 and TRBJ2-6; TRBD2 aligns across 12 bases. This CDR3 comprises 22 residues. Trimming cost V 2 bases and J 0 bases; bases outside gene matches: 14. Germline V gene sequence: CDR1 SGHTA, CDR2 FQGTGA. The CDR3 loop reads CASSLPALAASGGASGANVLTF. The CDR3 nucleotides are TGTGCCAGCAGCTTACCCGCGCTGGCGGCTAGCGGGGGGGCCTCTGGGGCCAACGTCCTGACTTTC.